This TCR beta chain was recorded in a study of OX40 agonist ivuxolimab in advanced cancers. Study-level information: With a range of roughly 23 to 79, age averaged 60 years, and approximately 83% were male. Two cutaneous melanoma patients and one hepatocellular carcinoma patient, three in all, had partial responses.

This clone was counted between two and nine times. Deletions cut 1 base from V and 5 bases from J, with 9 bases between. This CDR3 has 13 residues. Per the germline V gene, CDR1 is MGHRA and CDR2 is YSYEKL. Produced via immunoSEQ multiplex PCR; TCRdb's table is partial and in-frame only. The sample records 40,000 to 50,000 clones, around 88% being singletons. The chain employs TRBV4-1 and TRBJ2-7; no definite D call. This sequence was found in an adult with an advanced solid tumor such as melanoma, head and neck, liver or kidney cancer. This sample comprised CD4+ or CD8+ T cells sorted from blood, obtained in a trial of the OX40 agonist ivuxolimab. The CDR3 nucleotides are TGCGCCAGCAGCCAAGTTCTCTGGGACGAGCAGTACTTC. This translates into CASSQVLWDEQYF.